The 12 T cell receptor beta chains listed next were all sequenced from one sample in a study of T cells in localized non-small cell lung cancer. Method: immunoSEQ multiplex PCR; TCRdb's copy keeps in-frame clones and lacks some. The repertoire has about 52,000 clones, around 82% of them found once; the top ten carry more than 4%. The material sequenced was PBMCs, taken before any cancer treatment. The receptors here all came from a woman aged 40-69 years with stage II lung adenocarcinoma.

J is TRBJ1-1 and V is TRBV7-2, with D hard to call. V was trimmed by 1 base and J by 5 bases, leaving 8 bases between them. CDR1 and CDR2 (germline): SGHTA, FQGNSA. This CDR3 comprises 13 residues. The CDR3 loop reads CASSLGSQTEAFF. CDR3 sequence (DNA): TGTGCCAGCAGCTTAGGGAGCCAGACTGAAGCTTTCTTT.

In this sample, this clone turned up once. The rearrangement links TRBV9 to TRBJ2-3; D possibly matches TRBD1 or TRBD2 (6 bases each). With 0 bases removed from V and 2 bases from J, the gap between germline ends came to 10 bases. The CDR3 extends over 15 amino acids. In germline, CDR1 is SGDLS, CDR2 YYNGEE. This chain's CDR3 is CASSVAGGPTDTQYF. CDR3 bases: TGTGCCAGCAGCGTAGCTGGGGGGCCCACAGATACGCAGTATTTT.

The chain has TRBV7-8 and TRBJ1-1; D might be TRBD1 (5 bases). Deletions cut 5 bases from V and 1 base from J, with 20 bases between. CDR1 SGHVS and CDR2 FQNEAQ come from the germline V gene. The CDR3 runs 17 residues. The CDR3 sequence: CASSLFGTGYQNTEAFF. CDR3 in DNA: TGTGCCAGCAGCCTTTTTGGGACGGGTTATCAGAACACTGAAGCTTTCTTT.

The chain is built from TRBV6-5 and TRBJ1-1, with D perhaps TRBD1 (6 bases). Germline loops: CDR1 MNHEY, CDR2 SVGAGI. CDR3 length equals 12 residues. V was trimmed by 6 bases and J by 8 bases, leaving 13 bases between them. In DNA form, the CDR3 reads TGTGCCAGCAGCACGACAGGCTCCGAAGCTTTCTTT. Translating gives CASSTTGSEAFF.

V and J are TRBV7-9 and TRBJ2-7; tentatively, D is TRBD1 (6 bases). CDR1 SEHNR and CDR2 FQNEAQ come from the germline V gene (reference sequence). This CDR3 contains 14 residues. V was pared by 5 bases and J by 2 bases, with 13 bases between. The CDR3, as DNA: TGTGCCAGCAGCCGGGACACAAAACCCTACGAGCAGTACTTC. This translates into CASSRDTKPYEQYF.

This rearrangement joins TRBV6-6 to TRBJ1-1, with D uncertain. V was clipped by 4 bases and J by 0 bases, with 6 bases between them. Germline-derived CDR1 and CDR2 are MNHNY and SVGAGI (reference sequence). CDR3 length: 13 amino acids. The CDR3 DNA reads as TGTGCCAGCAGTTGGGGAATGAACACTGAAGCTTTCTTT. It encodes CASSWGMNTEAFF.

In the case of this clone: One end of the junction does not line up with germline, which may come from a read error. The CDR3 coding sequence is TGTGCCAGCTCACCGGACTCCTCCGAGCAGTACTTC. This gives the protein CASSPDSSEQYF. This chain uses TRBV18 with TRBJ2-7, with D possibly being TRBD2 (5 bases). Looked up from germline, CDR1 is KGHSH and CDR2 is LQKENI. The CDR3 extends over 12 amino acids.

V is TRBV15 and J is TRBJ2-7; weak D call: TRBD1 (6 bases). The CDR3 is 17 residues long. Germline V lookup: CDR1 LNHNV, CDR2 YYDKDF (reference sequence). V lost 0 bases, J lost 2 bases, and 17 bases lay in between. The CDR3 bases are TGTGCCACCAGCAGAGATTGGGGGCCACAGGGAGCCTACGAGCAGTACTTC. This codes for CATSRDWGPQGAYEQYF.

V is TRBV5-1 and J is TRBJ1-6; D is perhaps TRBD1 (6 bases). V dropped 0 bases and J dropped 14 bases, with 18 bases sitting between them. CDR3 size: 15 residues. Germline V gene sequence: CDR1 SGHRS, CDR2 YFSETQ. The CDR3 nucleotides are TGCGCCAGCAGCTTGGCCGGGACACCTCCAATCACCCTCCACTTT. Encoded protein: CASSLAGTPPITLHF.

This clone is a singleton in its sample. V usage is TRBV11-2 and J usage is TRBJ1-2, with a weak D call TRBD1 (5 bases). This CDR3 has 14 residues. The ends were cut back, 1 base at V and 5 bases at J, with 11 bases in the middle. Germline CDR1 is SGHAT and CDR2 is FQNNGV. In DNA form, the CDR3 reads TGTGCCAGCAGCTTAGGGTCAGGGAGGTATGGCTACACCTTC. Its protein is CASSLGSGRYGYTF.

Here the CDR3 reads CASSGLGEKLFF. CDR3 sequence (DNA): TGTGCCAGTAGTGGTCTTGGTGAAAAACTGTTTTTT. The chain joins TRBV19 to TRBJ1-4, with unresolved D. The CDR3 consists of 12 residues. V was cut by 5 bases and J by 7 bases, with 8 bases left in between. CDR1 and CDR2 from the germline V gene are LNHDA and SQIVND (reference sequence).

CDR3 sequence reads: CASSFTGASTDTQYF. As DNA, the CDR3 is TGCGCCAGCAGCTTTACAGGGGCCAGCACAGATACGCAGTATTTT. The chain employs TRBV5-1 and TRBJ2-3; TRBD1 agrees at 7 bases. The CDR3 has 15 residues. The germline V gene encodes CDR1 SGHRS and CDR2 YFSETQ. Trimming at V came to 2 bases and at J to 0 bases, leaving 3 bases not matched to a gene.